Below, 27 T cell receptor beta chains from the same sample are listed, as sequenced in a study of monozygotic twins with inflammatory bowel disease. From its re-call of the 5' RACE reads, TCRdb lists each CDR3 protein once, without DNA. This repertoire includes about 200,000 distinct CDR3 sequences. The sequencing input was blood. The receptors were gathered from a human donor with ulcerative colitis or Crohn's disease, or a healthy co-twin of an affected twin (not recorded which).

V gene TRBV20-1 combines with J gene TRBJ2-3; the D gene TCRdb calls, TRBD1, cannot be checked with no DNA. CDR1 is DFQATT and CDR2 is SNEGSKA in the germline V gene (reference sequence). The CDR3 sequence is 14 residues long. The CDR3 is CSTFPTGSTDTQYF.

This sequence joins TRBV6-5 and TRBJ1-1. CDR3 length: 16 residues. From germline, CDR1 is MNHEY and CDR2 SVGAGI. CDR3 region: CASSYEIGGTKTEAFF.

This rearrangement joins TRBV10-3 to TRBJ2-7; the TCRdb D gene call, TRBD2, has no DNA to confirm it. Per germline, CDR1 ENHRY and CDR2 SYGVKD. The length of the CDR3 is 15 residues. The CDR3 sequence is CAISESVAGPYEQYF.

CDR3 loop: CASAVADTQYF. The gene calls are TRBV19 and TRBJ2-3. CDR1 and CDR2 (germline): LNHDA, SQIVND (reference sequence). The CDR3 loop spans 11 amino acids. Based on the CDR3 plus reference TRBV19 and TRBJ2-3, the full variable domain is DGGITQSPKYLFRKEGQNVTLSCEQNLNHDAMYWYRQDPGQGLRLIYYSQIVNDFQKGDIAEGYSVSREKKESFPLTVTSAQKNPTAFYLCASAVADTQYFGPGTRLTVL.

This chain connects TRBV7-9 to TRBJ2-3; the D call from TCRdb, TRBD1, cannot be confirmed without DNA. The CDR3 has 15 amino acids. The germline CDR1 and CDR2 sequences are SEHNR and FQNEAQ (reference sequence). The CDR3: CASSFGTGVMGTQYF.

The rearrangement links TRBV29-1 to TRBJ1-1; as DNA is missing, the TRBD1 call by TCRdb cannot be tested. This CDR3 comprises 16 residues. Per the germline V gene, CDR1 is SQVTM and CDR2 is ANQGSEA. The CDR3 loop is CSVVGKQGRANTEAFF.

The V call is TRBV11-2, the J call TRBJ2-1; TCRdb's assignment of TRBD2 cannot be checked, as there is no DNA. Germline CDR1 SGHAT, CDR2 FQNNGV. CDR3 size: 15 residues. The CDR3 is CASSFSSGESNEQFF.

The chain uses TRBV27 and TRBJ1-1; TCRdb picks TRBD1, but there is no DNA to check that call. This CDR3 has 14 residues. From germline, CDR1 is MNHEY and CDR2 SMNVEV (reference sequence). CDR3 residues: CASSFQDTTTEAFF.

The CDR3 is CASSPRAVNSPLHF. The chain uses TRBV12-3 or TRBV12-4 and TRBJ1-6; TCRdb outputs TRBD1, but without DNA this stays unchecked. CDR3 length: 14 amino acids.

The chain employs TRBV19 and TRBJ2-1; TCRdb calls TRBD2, which cannot be checked without DNA. This CDR3 contains 12 residues. Germline values: CDR1 LNHDA, CDR2 SQIVND (reference sequence). CDR3 sequence reads: CASMRAPGKQFF.

The chain links TRBV5-1 to TRBJ2-3; TCRdb lists TRBD1, though no DNA is available to test this call. This CDR3 comprises 15 residues. From germline, CDR1 is SGHRS and CDR2 YFSETQ. CDR3 region: CASRRFEGAADTQYF. Combining the CDR3 with reference TRBV5-1 and TRBJ2-3 gives the whole variable domain KAGVTQTPRYLIKTRGQQVTLSCSPISGHRSVSWYQQTPGQGLQFLFEYFSETQRNKGNFPGRFSGRQFSNSRSEMNVSTLELGDSALYLCASRRFEGAADTQYFGPGTRLTVL.

This CDR3 reads CARSFGQGETQYF. V usage is TRBV27 and J usage is TRBJ2-5; the D call from TCRdb, TRBD1, cannot be confirmed without DNA. Looked up from germline, CDR1 is MNHEY and CDR2 is SMNVEV (reference sequence). The CDR3 is 13 amino acids.

The gene calls are TRBV10-3 and TRBJ2-2; the TCRdb D gene call, TRBD1, has no DNA to confirm it. Germline assignment: CDR1 ENHRY and CDR2 SYGVKD. This CDR3 comprises 15 residues. The CDR3 loop reads CAIRTGTGNTGELFF.

The chain employs TRBV5-8 and TRBJ2-1; the D call from TCRdb, TRBD1, cannot be confirmed without DNA. Germline assignment: CDR1 SGHTS and CDR2 YDEGEE. The CDR3 consists of 16 residues. CDR3 amino acids: CASSILYGTAYNEQFF.

The CDR3 loop is CASSRTRTGELFF. The chain carries TRBV7-2 and TRBJ2-2. The CDR3 covers 13 residues. Germline V CDR1 and CDR2: SGHTA, FQGNSA.

The chain is built from TRBV15 and TRBJ2-3; there is no DNA to check the TCRdb D call of TRBD1. The germline CDR1 and CDR2 sequences are LNHNV and YYDKDF (reference sequence). This CDR3 comprises 14 residues. CDR3 in amino acids: CATSPGAASDTQYF.

The gene calls are TRBV11-2 and TRBJ2-2. The germline V gene encodes CDR1 SGHAT and CDR2 FQNNGV. The CDR3 consists of 15 residues. Here the CDR3 reads CASSLTTANTGELFF.

The rearrangement joins TRBV4-1 to TRBJ1-2. Germline-derived CDR1 and CDR2 are MGHRA and YSYEKL. This CDR3 spans 14 amino acids. The CDR3 spells CASSQAGNFYGYTF.

The V gene is TRBV7-9, the J gene TRBJ1-2; TCRdb reports TRBD1, a call that lacks DNA to check it against. The germline CDR1 and CDR2 sequences are SEHNR and FQNEAQ (reference sequence). This CDR3 comprises 14 residues. This CDR3 is CASSTGQGGYGYTF. Complete variable domain (other parts from reference TRBV7-9 and TRBJ1-2): DTGVSQNPRHKITKRGQNVTFRCDPISEHNRLYWYRQTLGQGPEFLTYFQNEAQLEKSRLLSDRFSAERPKGSFSTLEIQRTEQGDSAMYLCASSTGQGGYGYTFGSGTRLTVV.

V gene TRBV7-3 combines with J gene TRBJ2-1; checking the TCRdb D call of TRBD2 is not possible without DNA. The germline gives CDR1 SGHTA, CDR2 FQGTGA. This CDR3 contains 14 residues. CDR3 region: CASRPSGIYNEQFF. The complete variable domain, with remaining parts taken from reference TRBV7-3 and TRBJ2-1, reads GAGVSQTPSNKVTEKGKYVELRCDPISGHTALYWYRQSLGQGPEFLIYFQGTGAADDSGLPNDRFFAVRPEGSVSTLKIQRTERGDSAVYLCASRPSGIYNEQFFGPGTRLTVL.

The chain carries TRBV19 and TRBJ2-1; without DNA, the TCRdb call of TRBD1 cannot be checked. Per germline, CDR1 LNHDA and CDR2 SQIVND (reference sequence). This CDR3 is built from 16 residues. The CDR3 sequence: CASSRSPGQGPGEQFF.

The chain recombines TRBV5-1 with TRBJ2-2; lacking DNA, the TRBD1 call made by TCRdb goes unchecked. The CDR3 has 17 amino acids. Germline CDR1 reads SGHRS; CDR2 reads YFSETQ. The CDR3 here is CASSPGTGDRGTGELFF.

This chain uses TRBV9 with TRBJ2-5; TCRdb designates TRBD1, a call that cannot be tested without DNA. The germline V gene has CDR1 SGDLS and CDR2 YYNGEE. The CDR3 spans 15 residues. The CDR3 loop is CASSRDSLTQETQYF. Variable domain in full (rest from reference TRBV9 and TRBJ2-5): DSGVTQTPKHLITATGQRVTLRCSPRSGDLSVYWYQQSLDQGLQFLIQYYNGEERAKGNILERFSAQQFPDLHSELNLSSLELGDSALYFCASSRDSLTQETQYFGPGTRLLVL.

This rearrangement joins TRBV7-9 to TRBJ2-2; TCRdb's D call of TRBD1 is untestable without DNA. Germline assignment: CDR1 SEHNR and CDR2 FQNEAQ (reference sequence). The CDR3 is 16 residues long. The CDR3 loop is CASSKRQGIETGELFF.

The chain has TRBV7-2 and TRBJ2-1; there is no DNA to check the TCRdb D call of TRBD1. The CDR3 is 15 amino acids. Germline CDR1 and CDR2: SGHTA and FQGNSA. CDR3 loop: CASSPDRQNYNEQFF.

The rearrangement links TRBV27 to TRBJ1-1. Germline V gives CDR1 MNHEY, CDR2 SMNVEV (reference sequence). CDR3 length: 11 amino acids. The CDR3 sequence is CASLGDTEAFF.

The chain carries TRBV7-2 and TRBJ2-7; TCRdb's D call of TRBD2 is untestable without DNA. The CDR3 length is 15 residues. CDR1 is SGHTA and CDR2 is FQGNSA in the germline V gene. The CDR3 protein is CASSSWGTSFYEQYF.